This T cell receptor beta chain was observed in a study of tumor and adjacent non-tumor tissue in lung cancer (dated by TCRdb to between 2018 and 2020). About the full investigation: Patients with adenocarcinoma (12), squamous cell carcinoma (2) and small cell lung cancer (1) were included in the cohort. The roughly 15 patients were aged roughly 31 to 80 years, included ten or so men and 5 women, and had TNM stage I to III disease. Sequencing produced 100 million to 150 million productive TCRbeta reads in total, an average of about 4 million reads per sample. The study compared bulk TCRbeta repertoires from lung tumor tissue and matched distant non-tumor lung tissue of roughly 14 lung cancer patients. For each patient, one tumor sample and one normal lung sample were taken, giving thirty paired specimens that underwent TCRbeta CDR3 sequencing. General findings and caveats noted by the study authors: The methods do not name the sequencing platform or mention unique molecular identifiers. Peripheral blood was not sequenced, so blood TCRbeta repertoires in these lung cancer patients were not examined. TCR diversity (inverse Simpson) was significantly higher in tumor than in normal lung tissue (roughly 390 vs 170, P = 0.0075, Mann-Whitney U test). The top 100 clones made up a significantly larger cumulative share of the repertoire in normal lung than in tumor tissue. Only about 15 patients were in the cohort, and the authors stated that larger samples and more detailed clinical data are needed. Significantly higher TCR diversity was found in younger patients, and higher tumor TCR diversity was associated with shorter overall and disease-free survival.

The cysteine opens and the phenylalanine closes a CDR3 of 15 amino acids. Of the read, only the CDR3 DNA is kept; its 45 bases are in frame from base 1. CDR1 and CDR2 are drawn from the germline V gene (reference sequence): DFQATT, SNEGSKA. The library was prepared using multiplex PCR. Sequencer: Illumina HiSeq 2500. TCRbeta libraries were constructed through three rounds of nested PCR with primers (Table S4) according to protocols modified from ARM-PCR. PCR products of 200-500 bp were gel-excised and purified with the QIAquick gel extraction kit before sequencing. The original pipeline was this. Trimmomatic was used to clean the reads, FLASH was used to merge the reads into complete CDR3 sequences, and MiTCR was used to assign the reads to V(D)J germline segments. Clonal diversity was computed as the inverse Simpson's index with VDJtools. In-frame sequences lacking a premature stop codon were counted as productive reads. Starting from the raw public reads, TCRdb applied fastp trimming at Q25, assembled clones with MiXCR and retained in-frame beta chains. Rows merge per CDR3 protein into single entries with the most common DNA and genes. In this record, the V and J calls reflect TCRdb's handling and not the investigators' own analysis. This sample has about 93,000 distinct CDR3 sequences in its table, and about 67% of those were observed once. The top ten hold about a sixth of the sample.

This clonotype was recorded once. Which antigen it targets is not known. This sequence may be a read error, since a much larger clone differs from it by one base. RNA was extracted from bulk unsorted tissue and checked for quality with a NanoDrop ND-1000 and an Agilent 2100. Newly diagnosed lung cancer patients without prior chemotherapy who had been admitted for thoracic surgery in China between August and November 2014 were enrolled as donors. Patients who had received previous radiotherapy or chemotherapy, or who had another concurrent cancer, were excluded from the study. Surgical tissue pieces of about 1-2.3 cm3 were preserved in RNAlater solution and stored at -80 °C until use.

This chain joins TRBV20-1 to TRBJ1-6; a tentative D match to TRBD1 spans 6 bases. The sequenced sample consisted of lung tumor tissue. The receptor's source is a man aged 60-69 years with non-small cell lung cancer. The nucleotide sequence reads as follows: TGCAGTGCTAGACGGACAGAGGTCTATAATTCACCCCTCTACTTT. This codes for CSARRTEVYNSPLYF.